This is a list of T cell receptor beta chains from one sample in a study of T cells in Graves' hyperthyroidism and ophthalmopathy. TCRdb re-called the multiplex PCR reads with MiXCR, one entry per CDR3 protein. Of nearly 110,000 distinct CDR3 sequences listed, roughly 15% are singletons. The material sequenced was blood. Source of these receptors: a woman between 45 and 60 years old with Graves' hyperthyroidism. Each CDR3 is given with its conserved first and last residue. D genes are given only for firm matches. A row's size may be missing; if present it is once, few, many or a size class.

v_call,d_call,j_call,clone_size,cdr3_aa,cdr3_nt
TRBV19,NA,TRBJ1-1,many,CASSISPPSDAFF,TGTGCCAGTAGTATATCTCCCCCCTCCGATGCTTTCTTT
TRBV28,NA,TRBJ1-1,many,CASSLGPSAFF,TGTGCCAGCAGTTTAGGCCCGTCGGCTTTCTTT
TRBV7-2,TRBD1,TRBJ2-7,NA,CASSFFGTGEYEQYF,TGTGCCAGCAGCTTTTTCGGGACAGGGGAGTACGAGCAGTACTTC
TRBV2,TRBD2,TRBJ2-4,few,CASSAKRWREVANIQYF,TGTGCCAGCAGTGCAAAGCGGTGGCGGGAGGTCGCGAACATTCAGTACTTC
TRBV20-1,NA,TRBJ1-4,few,CSALDTTNEKLFF,TGCAGTGCTTTGGACACAACTAATGAAAAACTGTTTTTT
TRBV5-1,TRBD2,TRBJ2-1,many,CASSTGTSGSGEQFF,TGCGCCAGCAGCACTGGGACTAGCGGGAGTGGTGAGCAGTTCTTC
TRBV12-3/TRBV12-4,NA,TRBJ1-5,many,CASSLSGRGFHQPQHF,TGTGCCAGCAGTTTGTCCGGGAGGGGCTTTCATCAGCCCCAGCATTTT
TRBV6-1,TRBD1,TRBJ1-1,many,CATNRGQEFMNTEAFF,TGTGCCACCAACCGCGGACAGGAATTTATGAACACTGAAGCTTTCTTT
TRBV7-8,TRBD2,TRBJ2-1,many,CASSIGLADLEQFF,TGTGCCAGCAGCATAGGACTAGCGGATCTTGAGCAGTTCTTC
TRBV12-3/TRBV12-4,NA,TRBJ2-2,many,CASSQYTGELFF,TGTGCCAGCAGCCAATATACCGGGGAGCTGTTTTTT
TRBV19,TRBD1,TRBJ1-2,few,CASSLQGDTGYTF,TGTGCCAGTAGTCTACAGGGGGATACTGGCTACACCTTC
TRBV24-1,NA,TRBJ1-2,many,CATSEGRNYGYTF,TGTGCCACCAGTGAAGGACGGAACTATGGCTACACCTTC
TRBV2,TRBD2,TRBJ2-4,NA,CASSDSGRWNIQYF,TGTGCCAGCAGTGATAGCGGGAGATGGAACATTCAGTACTTC
TRBV4-3,TRBD1,TRBJ1-2,many,CASSQDRDRDGYTF,TGCGCCAGCAGCCAAGACCGGGACAGGGATGGCTACACCTTC
TRBV19,TRBD1,TRBJ2-2,many,CASMTGGVNTGELFF,TGTGCCAGTATGACAGGGGGTGTGAACACCGGGGAGCTGTTTTTT
TRBV6-6,NA,TRBJ2-1,few,CASSYAGATSSYNEQFF,TGTGCCAGCAGTTACGCCGGGGCTACTAGCTCCTACAATGAGCAGTTCTTC
TRBV9,NA,TRBJ1-5,many,CASSVGGLIGQPQHF,TGTGCCAGCAGCGTAGGGGGGCTGATAGGCCAGCCCCAGCATTTT
TRBV5-1,TRBD2,TRBJ2-2,many,CASSLLPGLANTGELFF,TGCGCCAGCAGCTTGCTGCCGGGACTAGCGAACACCGGGGAGCTGTTTTTT
TRBV20-1,TRBD1,TRBJ1-6,many,CSAPDPDRVNSPLHF,TGCAGTGCCCCGGATCCGGACAGGGTGAATTCACCCCTCCACTTT
TRBV18,NA,TRBJ2-2,NA,CASSPFATTTSTGELFF,TGTGCCAGCTCACCCTTCGCTACGACAACGAGCACCGGGGAGCTGTTTTTT
TRBV27,TRBD1,TRBJ1-4,many,CASSFSPEDRGEKLFF,TGTGCCAGCAGTTTCTCCCCCGAAGACAGGGGAGAAAAACTGTTTTTT
TRBV18,NA,TRBJ1-1,once,CASSQDIPGANTEAFF,TGTGCCAGCTCACAGGACATACCGGGAGCGAACACTGAAGCTTTCTTT